The 11 T cell receptor beta chains listed next were all sequenced from one sample in a study of blood T cells in healthy people across ages. A second PCR, run for about 7 to 12 cycles, used a sample-barcoded 5' primer plus a J-beta primer mix. TCRdb redid the calling of the 5' RACE reads with MiXCR, one entry per CDR3 protein. This table has approximately 820,000 distinct CDR3 sequences, 40% to 50% appearing once. What was sequenced was blood. The source is a man aged 60 to 69 in good health.

This clonotype was detected a few times. The CDR3 sequence: CASSFNRVGYEQYF. DNA of the CDR3: TGTGCCAGCAGCTTCAACAGGGTTGGCTACGAGCAGTACTTC. The chain is built from TRBV11-1 and TRBJ2-7; possibly TRBD1 for D (6 bases). The CDR3 sequence is 14 residues long. Per the germline V gene, CDR1 is SGHAT and CDR2 is FQDESV (reference sequence). V dropped 3 bases and J dropped 3 bases, with 12 bases sitting between them.

This clonotype was seen a handful of times. V is TRBV6-1 and J is TRBJ1-6; 8 bases match TRBD1. The V segment lost 1 base and the J segment 6 bases; nucleotides outside the gene matches: 2. There are 15 residues in the CDR3. The germline V gene encodes CDR1 MNHNS and CDR2 SASEGT. The CDR3 spells CASSEDRGFNSPLHF. The CDR3 coding sequence is TGTGCCAGCAGTGAAGACAGGGGGTTTAATTCACCCCTCCACTTT.

The V and J genes are TRBV12-5 and TRBJ2-7; D is uncertain. CDR1 is LGHNT, CDR2 FRNRAP, per germline. This CDR3 region has 11 residues. V was trimmed by 7 bases and J by 2 bases, leaving 6 bases between them. The CDR3: CASVGTYEQYF. DNA for the CDR3: TGTGCTAGTGTGGGCACCTACGAGCAGTACTTC.

V usage is TRBV9 and J usage is TRBJ2-5; D gene ambiguous. V dropped 0 bases and J dropped 1 base, with 10 bases sitting between them. In germline, CDR1 is SGDLS, CDR2 YYNGEE. The CDR3 has 15 residues. The CDR3 DNA sequence: TGTGCCAGCAGCGTAGGGCCCCAGAGCCAAGAGACCCAGTACTTC. This translates into CASSVGPQSQETQYF.

The chain has TRBV4-3 and TRBJ2-7, with 11 bases matching TRBD1. The ends lost 0 bases at V and 5 bases at J; junction bases unmatched: 6. Per germline, CDR1 LGHNA and CDR2 YSLEER. CDR3 length: 16 amino acids. CDR3 bases: TGCGCCAGCAGCCAAGAGACCGGACAGGGGGCCAACGAGCAGTACTTC. Its protein product is CASSQETGQGANEQYF.

The chain employs TRBV6-5 and TRBJ1-5, with D unresolved. V lost 6 bases and J 2 bases, leaving 11 bases between the germline ends. CDR1 and CDR2 from the germline V gene are MNHEY and SVGAGI. The CDR3 is made up of 14 amino acids. CDR3 DNA sequence: TGTGCCAGCAGAGTTAGGGTGGGCAATCAGCCCCAGCATTTT. Translated: CASRVRVGNQPQHF.

The chain combines TRBV27 with TRBJ1-4; D remains ambiguous. CDR1 is MNHEY, CDR2 SMNVEV, per germline (reference sequence). Trimming removed 3 bases from V and 0 bases from J, with 8 bases in between. The length of the CDR3 is 15 residues. The CDR3 sequence is CASSFGVATNEKLFF. The DNA of the CDR3 is TGTGCCAGCAGTTTTGGGGTTGCAACTAATGAAAAACTGTTTTTT. The full variable domain, with the rest looked up from reference TRBV27 and TRBJ1-4, is EAQVTQNPRYLITVTGKKLTVTCSQNMNHEYMSWYRQDPGLGLRQIYYSMNVEVTDKGDVPEGYKVSRKEKRNFPLILESPSPNQTSLYFCASSFGVATNEKLFFGSGTQLSVL.

This chain links TRBV29-1 with TRBJ1-1; 7 bases line up with TRBD1. The length of the CDR3 is 13 residues. Germline V lookup: CDR1 SQVTM, CDR2 ANQGSEA. The J segment lost 0 bases and the V segment lost 7 bases, leaving 5 bases of the junction unmatched. CDR3 sequence reads: CSAGGAVNTEAFF. The CDR3 nucleotides are TGCAGCGCAGGGGGGGCAGTGAACACTGAAGCTTTCTTT. Filled out from reference TRBV29-1 and TRBJ1-1, the complete variable domain reads SAVISQKPSRDICQRGTSLTIQCQVDSQVTMMFWYRQQPGQSLTLIATANQGSEATYESGFVIDKFPISRPNLTFSTLTVSNMSPEDSSIYLCSAGGAVNTEAFFGQGTRLTVV.

This clonotype was observed a handful of times. The rearrangement uses TRBV29-1 and TRBJ2-7; 7 nucleotides agree with TRBD1. Germline V gene data show CDR1 as SQVTM and CDR2 as ANQGSEA. J gave up 4 bases and V 6 bases, and 9 bases lay outside the gene matches. CDR3 length: 13 residues. The CDR3 here is CSVRRQGAYEQYF. The DNA of the CDR3 is TGCAGCGTCCGACGACAGGGAGCTTACGAGCAGTACTTC.

With regard to this clonotype: The junction departs from germline at one end; a sequencing error may be responsible. V gene TRBV29-1 combines with J gene TRBJ2-2; the match to TRBD1 covers 7 bases. Germline CDR1 and CDR2: SQVTM and ANQGSEA. The CDR3 spans 15 residues. CDR3 region: CSVEGRTGSSGELFF. As DNA, the CDR3 is TGCAGCGTCGAAGGCCGGACAGGTTCCTCCGGGGAGCTGTTTTTT.

In its sample, this clonotype was seen a few times. V is TRBV29-1 and J is TRBJ1-4; TRBD1 is a possible D gene (5 bases). CDR3 size: 11 residues. Germline CDR1 and CDR2: SQVTM and ANQGSEA. The V and J ends lost 6 bases and 15 bases respectively, with 17 bases between them. The CDR3 reads CSVTAGRGLFF. DNA for the CDR3: TGCAGCGTCACCGCGGGGCGCGGCTTGTTTTTT.